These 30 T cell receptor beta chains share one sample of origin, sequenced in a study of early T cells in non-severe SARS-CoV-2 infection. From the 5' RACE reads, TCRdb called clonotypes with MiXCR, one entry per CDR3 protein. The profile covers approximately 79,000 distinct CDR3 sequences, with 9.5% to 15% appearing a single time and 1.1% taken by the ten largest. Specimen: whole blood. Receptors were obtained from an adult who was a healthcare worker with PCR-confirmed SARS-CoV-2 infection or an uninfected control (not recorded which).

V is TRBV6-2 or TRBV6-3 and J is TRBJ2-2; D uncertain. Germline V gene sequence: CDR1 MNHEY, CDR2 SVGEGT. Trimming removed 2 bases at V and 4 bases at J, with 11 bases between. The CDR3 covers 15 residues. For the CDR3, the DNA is TGTGCCAGCAGTTACGGGGTGGAAAGCACCGGGGAGCTGTTTTTT. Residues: CASSYGVESTGELFF.

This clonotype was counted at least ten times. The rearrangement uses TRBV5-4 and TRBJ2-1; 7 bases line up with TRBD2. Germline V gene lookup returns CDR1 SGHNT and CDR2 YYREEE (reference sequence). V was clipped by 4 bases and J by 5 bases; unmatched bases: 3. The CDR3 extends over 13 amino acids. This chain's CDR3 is CASSPGLNNEQFF. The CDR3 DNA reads TGTGCCAGCAGCCCGGGACTAAACAATGAGCAGTTCTTC.

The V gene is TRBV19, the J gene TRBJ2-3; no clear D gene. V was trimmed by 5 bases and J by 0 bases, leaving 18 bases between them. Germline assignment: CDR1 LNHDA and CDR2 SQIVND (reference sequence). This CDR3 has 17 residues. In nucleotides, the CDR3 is TGTGCCAGTAGTCTTACCCTCAGCTATCCTAGCACAGATACGCAGTATTTT. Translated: CASSLTLSYPSTDTQYF.

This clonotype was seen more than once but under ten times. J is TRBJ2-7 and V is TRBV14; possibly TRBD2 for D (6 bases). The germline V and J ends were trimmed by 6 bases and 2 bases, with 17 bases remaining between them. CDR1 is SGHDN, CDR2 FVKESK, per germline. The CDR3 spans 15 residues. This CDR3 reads CASRRRGTQTYEQYF. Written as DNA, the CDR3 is TGTGCCAGCAGACGCCGCGGGACTCAGACCTACGAGCAGTACTTC.

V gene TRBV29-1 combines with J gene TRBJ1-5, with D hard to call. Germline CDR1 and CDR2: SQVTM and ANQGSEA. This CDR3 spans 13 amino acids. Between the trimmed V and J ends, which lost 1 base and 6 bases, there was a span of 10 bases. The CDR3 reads CSVEGSFGQPQHF. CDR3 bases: TGCAGCGTTGAAGGGAGCTTTGGTCAGCCCCAGCATTTT.

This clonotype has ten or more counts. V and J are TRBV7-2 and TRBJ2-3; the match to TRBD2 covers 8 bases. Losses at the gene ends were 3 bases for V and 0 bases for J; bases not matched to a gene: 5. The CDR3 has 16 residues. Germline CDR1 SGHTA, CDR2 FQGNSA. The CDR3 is CASSFVGLASTDTQYF. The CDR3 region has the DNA TGTGCCAGCAGCTTCGTTGGACTAGCAAGCACAGATACGCAGTATTTT.

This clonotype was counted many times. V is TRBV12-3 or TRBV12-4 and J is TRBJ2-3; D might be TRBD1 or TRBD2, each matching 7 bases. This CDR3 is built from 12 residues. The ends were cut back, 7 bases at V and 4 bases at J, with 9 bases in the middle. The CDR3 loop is CASTGGADTQYF. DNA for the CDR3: TGTGCCAGCACAGGGGGGGCAGATACGCAGTATTTT.

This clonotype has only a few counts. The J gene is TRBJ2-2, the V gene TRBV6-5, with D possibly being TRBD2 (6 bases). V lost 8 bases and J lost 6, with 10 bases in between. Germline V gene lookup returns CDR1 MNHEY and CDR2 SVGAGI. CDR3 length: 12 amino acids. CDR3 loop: CASFPGAGELFF. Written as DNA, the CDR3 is TGTGCCAGCTTCCCGGGGGCCGGGGAGCTGTTTTTT.

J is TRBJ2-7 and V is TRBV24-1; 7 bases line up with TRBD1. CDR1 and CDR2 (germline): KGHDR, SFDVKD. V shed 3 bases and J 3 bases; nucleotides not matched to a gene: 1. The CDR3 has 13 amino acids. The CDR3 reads CATSDGDSYEQYF. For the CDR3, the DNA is TGTGCCACCAGTGATGGGGACAGCTACGAGCAGTACTTC.

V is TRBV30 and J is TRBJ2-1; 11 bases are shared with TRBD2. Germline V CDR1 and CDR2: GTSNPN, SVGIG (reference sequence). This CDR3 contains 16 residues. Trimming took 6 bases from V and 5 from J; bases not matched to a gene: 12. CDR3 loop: CACDLGLAVLNNEQFF. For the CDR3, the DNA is TGTGCCTGCGACCTGGGACTAGCGGTCCTTAACAATGAGCAGTTCTTC.

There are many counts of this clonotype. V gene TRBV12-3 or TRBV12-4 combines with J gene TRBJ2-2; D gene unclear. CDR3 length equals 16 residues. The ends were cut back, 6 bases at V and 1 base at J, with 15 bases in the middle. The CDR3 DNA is TGTGCCAGCAGCTCCCGCCGACGGTGGAACACCGGGGAGCTGTTTTTT. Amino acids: CASSSRRRWNTGELFF.

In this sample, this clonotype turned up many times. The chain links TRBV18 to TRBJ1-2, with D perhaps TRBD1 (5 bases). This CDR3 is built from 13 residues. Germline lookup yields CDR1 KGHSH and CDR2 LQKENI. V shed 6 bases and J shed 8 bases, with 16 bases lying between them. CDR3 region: CASSEGSSSGYTF. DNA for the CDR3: TGTGCCAGCTCCGAGGGGTCCTCGTCCGGCTACACCTTC.

The CDR3 DNA reads TGTGCCAGCAGCCTACTTAGCGGTGCGGGGGGTGAGCAGTTCTTC. Its translation is CASSLLSGAGGEQFF. The chain couples TRBV7-6 to TRBJ2-1; 8 nucleotides agree with TRBD2. With 5 bases clipped from V and 9 bases from J, the junction kept 12 bases outside the gene matches. The CDR3 contains 15 residues. Germline values: CDR1 SGHVS, CDR2 FNYEAQ.

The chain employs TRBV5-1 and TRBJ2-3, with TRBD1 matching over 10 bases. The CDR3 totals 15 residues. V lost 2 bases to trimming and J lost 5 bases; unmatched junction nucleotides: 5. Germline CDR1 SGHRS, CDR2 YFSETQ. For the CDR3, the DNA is TGCGCCAGCAGCTTTGGACAGGGGGTTGGAGATACGCAGTATTTT. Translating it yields CASSFGQGVGDTQYF.

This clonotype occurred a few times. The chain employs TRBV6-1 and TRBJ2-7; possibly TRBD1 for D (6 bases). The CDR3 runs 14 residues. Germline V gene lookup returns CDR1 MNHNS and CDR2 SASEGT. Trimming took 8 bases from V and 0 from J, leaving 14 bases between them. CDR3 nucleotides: TGTGCCAGCCCCTCCCGGGACAACTCCTACGAGCAGTACTTC. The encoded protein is CASPSRDNSYEQYF.

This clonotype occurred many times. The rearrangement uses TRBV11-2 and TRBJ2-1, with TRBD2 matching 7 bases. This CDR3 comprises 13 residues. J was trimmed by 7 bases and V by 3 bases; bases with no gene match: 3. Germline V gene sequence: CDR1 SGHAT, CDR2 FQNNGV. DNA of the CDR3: TGTGCCAGCAGCTTGGGGGGGGTTAATGAGCAGTTCTTC. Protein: CASSLGGVNEQFF.

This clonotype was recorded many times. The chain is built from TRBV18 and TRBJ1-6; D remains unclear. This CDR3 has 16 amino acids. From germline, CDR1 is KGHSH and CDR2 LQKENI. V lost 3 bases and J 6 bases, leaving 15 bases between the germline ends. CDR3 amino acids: CASSPRVDVVNSPLHF. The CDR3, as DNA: TGTGCCAGCTCACCCCGAGTCGACGTCGTTAATTCACCCCTCCACTTT.

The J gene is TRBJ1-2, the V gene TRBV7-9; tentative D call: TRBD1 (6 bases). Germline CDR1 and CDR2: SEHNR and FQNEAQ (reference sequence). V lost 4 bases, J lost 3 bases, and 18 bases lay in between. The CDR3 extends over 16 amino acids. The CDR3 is CASSSRPPTGYYGYTF. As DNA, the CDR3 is TGTGCCAGCAGCTCCCGCCCACCGACAGGTTACTATGGCTACACCTTC.

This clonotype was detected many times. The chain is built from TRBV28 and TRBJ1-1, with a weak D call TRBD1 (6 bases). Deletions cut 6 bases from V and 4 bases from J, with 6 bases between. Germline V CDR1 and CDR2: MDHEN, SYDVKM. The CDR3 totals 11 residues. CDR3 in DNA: TGTGCCAGCAGCAGGGGCACTGAAGCTTTCTTT. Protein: CASSRGTEAFF.

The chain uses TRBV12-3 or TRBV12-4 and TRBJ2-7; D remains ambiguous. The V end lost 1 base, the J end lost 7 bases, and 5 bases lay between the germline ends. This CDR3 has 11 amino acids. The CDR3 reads CASSLEQEQYF. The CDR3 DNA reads TGTGCCAGCAGTTTAGAACAGGAGCAGTACTTC.

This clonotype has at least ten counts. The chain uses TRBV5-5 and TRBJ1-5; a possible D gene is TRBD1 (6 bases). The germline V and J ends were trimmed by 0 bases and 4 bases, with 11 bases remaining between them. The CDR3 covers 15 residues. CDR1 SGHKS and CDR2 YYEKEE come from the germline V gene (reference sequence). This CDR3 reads CASSLVTGQNQPQHF. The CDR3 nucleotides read TGTGCCAGCAGCTTGGTAACAGGGCAGAATCAGCCCCAGCATTTT.

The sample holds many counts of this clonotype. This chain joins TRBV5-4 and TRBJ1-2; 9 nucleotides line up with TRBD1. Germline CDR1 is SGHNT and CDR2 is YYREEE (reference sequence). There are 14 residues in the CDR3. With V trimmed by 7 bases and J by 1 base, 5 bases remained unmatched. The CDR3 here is CASGRQGVNYGYTF. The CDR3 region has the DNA TGTGCCAGCGGTCGACAGGGGGTTAACTATGGCTACACCTTC.

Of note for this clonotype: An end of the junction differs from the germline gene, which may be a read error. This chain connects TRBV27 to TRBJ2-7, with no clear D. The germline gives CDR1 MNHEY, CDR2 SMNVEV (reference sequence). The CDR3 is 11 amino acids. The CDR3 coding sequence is TGTGCCAACAGTTTTCGTACCGAGCAGTACTTC. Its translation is CANSFRTEQYF.

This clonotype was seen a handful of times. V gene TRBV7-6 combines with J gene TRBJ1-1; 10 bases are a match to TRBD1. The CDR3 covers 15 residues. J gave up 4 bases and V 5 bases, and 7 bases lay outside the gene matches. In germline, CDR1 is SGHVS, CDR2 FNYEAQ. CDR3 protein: CASSPRQGAATEAFF. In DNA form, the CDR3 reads TGTGCCAGCAGCCCGCGACAGGGGGCGGCCACTGAAGCTTTCTTT.

CDR3 DNA sequence: TGTGCCAGCAGCCGTTTAGTCATCGGGGGCTACACCTTC. Its translation: CASSRLVIGGYTF. This chain links TRBV3-1 with TRBJ1-2; D is unresolved. The germline CDR1 and CDR2 sequences are LGHDT and YNNKEL (reference sequence). Deletions cut 4 bases from V and 8 bases from J, with 14 bases between. The CDR3 spans 13 residues. The full variable domain, with the rest looked up from reference TRBV3-1 and TRBJ1-2, is DTAVSQTPKYLVTQMGNDKSIKCEQNLGHDTMYWYKQDSKKFLKIMFSYNNKELIINETVPNRFSPKSPDKAHLNLHINSLELGDSAVYFCASSRLVIGGYTFGSGTRLTVV.

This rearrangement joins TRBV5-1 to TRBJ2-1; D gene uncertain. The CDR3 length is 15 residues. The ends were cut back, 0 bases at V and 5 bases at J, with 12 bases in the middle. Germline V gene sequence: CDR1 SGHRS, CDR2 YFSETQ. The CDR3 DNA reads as TGCGCCAGCAGCTTGGGCGGAAGCGTCAACAATGAGCAGTTCTTC. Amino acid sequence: CASSLGGSVNNEQFF.

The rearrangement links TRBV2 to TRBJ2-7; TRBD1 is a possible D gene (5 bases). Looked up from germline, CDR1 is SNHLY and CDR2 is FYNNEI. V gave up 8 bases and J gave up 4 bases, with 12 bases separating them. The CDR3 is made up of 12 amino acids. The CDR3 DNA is TGTGCCAGCGCCACAGGAGAGTACGAGCAGTACTTC. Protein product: CASATGEYEQYF.

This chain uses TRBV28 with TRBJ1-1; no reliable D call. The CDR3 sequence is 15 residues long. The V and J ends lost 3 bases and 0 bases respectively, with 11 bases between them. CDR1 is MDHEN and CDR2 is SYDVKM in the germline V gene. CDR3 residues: CASSLSDVMNTEAFF. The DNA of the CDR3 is TGTGCCAGCAGTTTGTCAGACGTCATGAACACTGAAGCTTTCTTT.

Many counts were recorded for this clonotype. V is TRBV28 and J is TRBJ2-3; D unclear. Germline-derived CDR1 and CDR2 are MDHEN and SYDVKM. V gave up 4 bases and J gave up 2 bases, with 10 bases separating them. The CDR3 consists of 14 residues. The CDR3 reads CASSSRKATDTQYF. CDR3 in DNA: TGTGCCAGCAGTTCCCGGAAAGCCACAGATACGCAGTATTTT. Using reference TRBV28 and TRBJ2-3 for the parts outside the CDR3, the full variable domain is DVKVTQSSRYLVKRTGEKVFLECVQDMDHENMFWYRQDPGLGLRLIYFSYDVKMKEKGDIPEGYSVSREKKERFSLILESASTNQTSMYLCASSSRKATDTQYFGPGTRLTVL.

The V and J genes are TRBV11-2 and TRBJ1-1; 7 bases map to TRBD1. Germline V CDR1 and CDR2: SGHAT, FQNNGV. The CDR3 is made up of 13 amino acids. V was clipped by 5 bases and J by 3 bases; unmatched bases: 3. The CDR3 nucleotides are TGTGCCAGCAGCCTAGGGACAGACACTGAAGCTTTCTTT. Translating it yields CASSLGTDTEAFF.